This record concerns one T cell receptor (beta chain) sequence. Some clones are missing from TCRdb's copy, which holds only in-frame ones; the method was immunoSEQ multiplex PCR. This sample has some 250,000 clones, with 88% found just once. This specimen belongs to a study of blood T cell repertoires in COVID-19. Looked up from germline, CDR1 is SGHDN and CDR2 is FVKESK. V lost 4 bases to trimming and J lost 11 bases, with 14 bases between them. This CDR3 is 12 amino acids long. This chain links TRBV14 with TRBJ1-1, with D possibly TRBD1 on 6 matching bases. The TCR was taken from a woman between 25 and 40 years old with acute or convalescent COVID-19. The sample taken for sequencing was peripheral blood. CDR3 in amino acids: CASSPLGGRAFF. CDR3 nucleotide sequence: TGTGCCAGCAGCCCGTTGGGGGGGCGGGCTTTCTTT.